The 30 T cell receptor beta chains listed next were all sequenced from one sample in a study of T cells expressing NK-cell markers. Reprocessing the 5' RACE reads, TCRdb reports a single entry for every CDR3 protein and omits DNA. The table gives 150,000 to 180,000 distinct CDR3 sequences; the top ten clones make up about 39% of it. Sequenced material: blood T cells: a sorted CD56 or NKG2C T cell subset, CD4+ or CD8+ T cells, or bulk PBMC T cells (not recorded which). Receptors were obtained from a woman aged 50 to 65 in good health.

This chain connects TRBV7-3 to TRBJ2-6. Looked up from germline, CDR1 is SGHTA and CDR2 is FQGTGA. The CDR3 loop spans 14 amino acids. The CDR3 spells CASTAVSGANVLTF. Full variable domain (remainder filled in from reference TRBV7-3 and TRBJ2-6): GAGVSQTPSNKVTEKGKYVELRCDPISGHTALYWYRQSLGQGPEFLIYFQGTGAADDSGLPNDRFFAVRPEGSVSTLKIQRTERGDSAVYLCASTAVSGANVLTFGAGSRLTVL.

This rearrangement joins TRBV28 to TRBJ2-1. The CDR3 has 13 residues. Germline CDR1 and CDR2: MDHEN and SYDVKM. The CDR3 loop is CASEQSSYNEQFF.

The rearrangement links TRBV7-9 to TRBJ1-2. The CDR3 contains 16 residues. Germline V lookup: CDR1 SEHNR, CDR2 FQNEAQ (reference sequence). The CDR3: CASSLGGNSHNYGYTF.

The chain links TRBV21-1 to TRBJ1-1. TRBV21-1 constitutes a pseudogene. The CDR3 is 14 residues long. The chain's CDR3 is CASKVGYVDTEAFF.

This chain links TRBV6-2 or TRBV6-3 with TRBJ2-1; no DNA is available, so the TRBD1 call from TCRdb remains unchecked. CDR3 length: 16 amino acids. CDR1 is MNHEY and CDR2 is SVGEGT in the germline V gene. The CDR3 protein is CATTNHGRDGNNEQFF.

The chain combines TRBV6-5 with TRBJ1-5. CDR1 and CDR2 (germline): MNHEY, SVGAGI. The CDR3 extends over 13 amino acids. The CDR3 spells CASTIALGQPQHF.

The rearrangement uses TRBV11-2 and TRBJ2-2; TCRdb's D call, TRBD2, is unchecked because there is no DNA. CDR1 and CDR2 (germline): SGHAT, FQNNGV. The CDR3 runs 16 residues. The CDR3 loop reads CASSSYSGGNTGELFF.

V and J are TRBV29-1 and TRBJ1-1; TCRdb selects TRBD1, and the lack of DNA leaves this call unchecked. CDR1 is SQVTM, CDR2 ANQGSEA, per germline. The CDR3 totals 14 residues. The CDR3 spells CSVGDRVMNTEAFF.

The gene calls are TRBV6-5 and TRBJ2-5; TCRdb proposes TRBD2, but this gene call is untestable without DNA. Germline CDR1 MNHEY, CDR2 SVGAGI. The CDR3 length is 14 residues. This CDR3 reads CASSPRSPQETQYF.

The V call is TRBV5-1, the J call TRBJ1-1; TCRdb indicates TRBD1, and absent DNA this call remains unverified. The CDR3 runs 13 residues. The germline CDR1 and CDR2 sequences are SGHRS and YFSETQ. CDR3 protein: CASSPERGPEAFF.

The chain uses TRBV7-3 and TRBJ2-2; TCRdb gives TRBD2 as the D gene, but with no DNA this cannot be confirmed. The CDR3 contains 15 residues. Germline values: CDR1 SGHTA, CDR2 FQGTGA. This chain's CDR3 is CASSGREGGTGELFF. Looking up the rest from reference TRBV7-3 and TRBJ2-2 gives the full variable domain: GAGVSQTPSNKVTEKGKYVELRCDPISGHTALYWYRQSLGQGPEFLIYFQGTGAADDSGLPNDRFFAVRPEGSVSTLKIQRTERGDSAVYLCASSGREGGTGELFFGEGSRLTVL.

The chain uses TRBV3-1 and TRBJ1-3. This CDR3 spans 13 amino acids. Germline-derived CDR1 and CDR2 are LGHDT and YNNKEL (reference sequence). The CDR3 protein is CASTQGSGNTIYF.

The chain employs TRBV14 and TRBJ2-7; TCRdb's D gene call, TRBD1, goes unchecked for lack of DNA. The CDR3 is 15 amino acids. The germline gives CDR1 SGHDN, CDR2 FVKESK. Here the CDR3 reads CASSQRGQLAYEQYF.

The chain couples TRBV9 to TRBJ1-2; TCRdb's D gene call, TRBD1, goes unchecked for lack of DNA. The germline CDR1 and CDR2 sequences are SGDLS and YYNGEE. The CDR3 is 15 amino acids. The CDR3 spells CASSVGSGTGYGYTF.

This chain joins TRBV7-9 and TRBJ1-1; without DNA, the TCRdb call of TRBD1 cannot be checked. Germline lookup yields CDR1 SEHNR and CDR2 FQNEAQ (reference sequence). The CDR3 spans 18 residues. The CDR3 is CASSPGLRTGLMNTEAFF.

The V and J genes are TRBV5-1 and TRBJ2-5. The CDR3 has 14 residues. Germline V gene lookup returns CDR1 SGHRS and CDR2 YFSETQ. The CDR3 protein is CASSPWGYQETQYF.

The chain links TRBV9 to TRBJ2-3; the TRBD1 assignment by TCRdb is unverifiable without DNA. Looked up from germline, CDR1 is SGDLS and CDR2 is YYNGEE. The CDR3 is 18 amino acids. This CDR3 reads CASSVIPRDTVNTDTQYF.

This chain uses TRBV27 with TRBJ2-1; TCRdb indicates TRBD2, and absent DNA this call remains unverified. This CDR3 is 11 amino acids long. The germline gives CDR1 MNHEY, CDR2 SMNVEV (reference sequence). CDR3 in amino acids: CASSTLAGQFF.

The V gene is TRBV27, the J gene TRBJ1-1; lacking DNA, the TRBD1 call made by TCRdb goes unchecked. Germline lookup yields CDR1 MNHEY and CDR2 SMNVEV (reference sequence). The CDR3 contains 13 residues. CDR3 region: CASRPFGNTEAFF.

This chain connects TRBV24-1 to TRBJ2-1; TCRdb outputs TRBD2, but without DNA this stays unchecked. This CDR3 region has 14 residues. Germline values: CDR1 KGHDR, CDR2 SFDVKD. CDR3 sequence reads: CATSDLWGRNEQFF.

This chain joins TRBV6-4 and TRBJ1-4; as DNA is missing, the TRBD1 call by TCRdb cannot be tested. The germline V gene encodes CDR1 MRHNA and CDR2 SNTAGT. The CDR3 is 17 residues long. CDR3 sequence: CASTTDRGLLTNEKLFF.

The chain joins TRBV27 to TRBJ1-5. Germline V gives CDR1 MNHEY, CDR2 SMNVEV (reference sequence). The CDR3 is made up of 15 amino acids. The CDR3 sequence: CASSYRASSNQPQHF.

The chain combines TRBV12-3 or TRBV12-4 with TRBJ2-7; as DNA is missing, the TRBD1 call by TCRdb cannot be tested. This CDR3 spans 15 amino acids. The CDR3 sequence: CASSTRMDRDHEQYF.

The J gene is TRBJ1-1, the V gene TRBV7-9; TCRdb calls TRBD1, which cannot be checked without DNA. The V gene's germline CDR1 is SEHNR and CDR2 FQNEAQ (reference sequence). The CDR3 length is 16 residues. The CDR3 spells CASSLASGQENTEAFF.

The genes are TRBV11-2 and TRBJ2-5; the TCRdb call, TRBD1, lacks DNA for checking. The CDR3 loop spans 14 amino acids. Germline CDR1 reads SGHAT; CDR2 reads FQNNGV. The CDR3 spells CASTGQPGEETQYF.

The CDR3: CASSPWTGSTGELFF. The chain carries TRBV27 and TRBJ2-2; the D call from TCRdb, TRBD1, cannot be confirmed without DNA. The CDR3 consists of 15 residues. The germline V gene has CDR1 MNHEY and CDR2 SMNVEV (reference sequence).

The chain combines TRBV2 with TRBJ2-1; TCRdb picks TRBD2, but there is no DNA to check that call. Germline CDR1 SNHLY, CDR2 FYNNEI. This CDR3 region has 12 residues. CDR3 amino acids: CASQRNYNEQFF.

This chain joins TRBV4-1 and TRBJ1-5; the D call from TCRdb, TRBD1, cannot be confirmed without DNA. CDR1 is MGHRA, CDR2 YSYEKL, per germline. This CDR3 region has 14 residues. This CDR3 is CASAETGSDQPQHF.

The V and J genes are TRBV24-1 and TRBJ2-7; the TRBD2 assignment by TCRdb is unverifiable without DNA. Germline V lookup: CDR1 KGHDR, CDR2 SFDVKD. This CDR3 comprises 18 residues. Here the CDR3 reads CATSDSGLAGTPSYEQYF.

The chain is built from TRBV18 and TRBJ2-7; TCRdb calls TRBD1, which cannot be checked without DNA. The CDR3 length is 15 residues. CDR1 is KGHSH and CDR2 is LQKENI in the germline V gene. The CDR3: CASSPGQGGPYEQYF.